This record concerns one T cell receptor (beta chain) sequence. The data were obtained in a study of blood T cell repertoires in COVID-19. TCRdb keeps only in-frame clones here, not all; method: immunoSEQ multiplex PCR. The table has over 250,000 clones, roughly 86% seen once. The receptor's source is a woman aged 25-40 years who had recovered from COVID-19. Sequencing used PBMCs or T cells enriched from blood (not recorded which).

CDR3 DNA sequence: TGTGCCATCAGTACATCTTGGACAGGGGGCTCCTACGAGCAGTACTTC. The encoded protein is CAISTSWTGGSYEQYF. The chain links TRBV10-3 to TRBJ2-7; 10 bases line up with TRBD1. From germline, CDR1 is ENHRY and CDR2 SYGVKD. The CDR3 has 16 residues. J lost 0 bases, V lost 5 bases, and 7 bases had no gene match.